The present TCR beta chain was sequenced within a study of T cell repertoires in cytomegalovirus infection. Study background: The authors used CMV epitopes that were HLA-C-restricted (recently identified) and HLA-B-restricted (well studied). Signatures in public TCR beta sequences pointed to both CMV infection and matching HLA type. Findings and caveats of the study: It was HLA-C-restricted CMV-specific TCR beta clonotypes that dominated the response ex vivo.

Note on this clonotype: Its antigen is undetermined.

Trimming left V 3 bases short and J 0 bases short, with 12 bases between. The CDR3 loop spans 17 amino acids. Germline V gene sequence: CDR1 MNHEY, CDR2 SVGEGT. TCRdb recomputed calls from the reads with MiXCR, one row per CDR3 protein. Here the sample spans approximately 910,000 distinct CDR3 sequences, 30% to 40% being singletons. The J gene is TRBJ1-6, the V gene TRBV6-2 or TRBV6-3, with D possibly being TRBD1 (5 bases). Source: cultured CD8+ T cells from PBMCs, taken from culture after CMV antigen stimulation. The clonotype was recovered from a human donor in good health (CMV status not recorded). Some clones in this sample may be carry-over from other donors' samples. CDR3 region: CASSYGTESSYNSPLHF. CDR3 in DNA: TGTGCCAGCAGTTATGGGACGGAGAGCTCCTATAATTCACCCCTCCACTTT.